This T cell receptor (beta chain) was obtained from a study of blood T cell repertoires in COVID-19. Study-level information: Sites in the United States, Italy and Spain provided acute and convalescent COVID-19 samples.

TCRdb keeps only in-frame clones here, not all; method: immunoSEQ multiplex PCR. The data hold some 330,000 clones, with over 80% observed a single time. CDR1 and CDR2 (germline): LNHDA, SQIVND (reference sequence). With 5 bases removed from V and 5 bases from J, the gap between germline ends came to 21 bases. The CDR3 has 16 residues. Individuals drawn from around 25 US areas were roughly 18 to 95 years old. Clinical history as reported by participants underpinned cohort assignment. The TCR originated in a woman between 50 and 59 years old who had recovered from COVID-19. The V and J genes are TRBV19 and TRBJ2-5; tentative D call: TRBD1 (6 bases). The sequencing input was PBMCs or T cells enriched from blood (not recorded which). The CDR3 spells CASSSRDKGDGETQYF. In DNA form, the CDR3 reads TGTGCCAGTAGTTCCCGGGACAAAGGTGATGGGGAGACCCAGTACTTC.